A selection of T cell receptor beta chains follows, all from one sample in a study of tumor and adjacent non-tumor tissue in lung cancer. Using its own MiXCR run on the multiplex PCR reads, TCRdb lists one record per CDR3 protein. The sample records under 150,000 distinct CDR3 sequences, around 61% being singletons. Input material: lung tumor tissue. These TCRs come from a man aged 55 to 70 with small cell lung cancer. Both conserved end residues are part of each CDR3. The order of the fields is J gene, clone size, CDR3 length, D gene, V gene, CDR3 DNA, CDR3 protein. D genes are given only for firm matches. Only part of the rows carry a size: once, few, many, or a class if the clone is expanded.

J gene: TRBJ2-1
clone size: medium-sized
CDR3 length: 16
D gene: NA
V gene: TRBV6-5
CDR3 DNA: TGTGCCAGCATTCCTAGGTTTGGACTTGTCTACAATGAGCAGTTCTTC
CDR3 protein: CASIPRFGLVYNEQFF

J gene: TRBJ1-1
clone size: NA
CDR3 length: 12
D gene: NA
V gene: TRBV7-9
CDR3 DNA: TGTACGAGCAGCTTAGGGTTCACTGAAGCTTTCTTT
CDR3 protein: CTSSLGFTEAFF

J gene: TRBJ1-3
clone size: NA
CDR3 length: 13
D gene: TRBD1
V gene: TRBV6-1
CDR3 DNA: TGTGCCACCGCGGACAGGGATGGAAACACCATATATTTT
CDR3 protein: CATADRDGNTIYF

J gene: TRBJ2-2
clone size: once
CDR3 length: 13
D gene: NA
V gene: TRBV12-3/TRBV12-4
CDR3 DNA: TGTGCCAGCAGCCCCTGGGGGGCCGGGGAGCTGTTTTTT
CDR3 protein: CASSPWGAGELFF

J gene: TRBJ1-1
clone size: few
CDR3 length: 12
D gene: NA
V gene: TRBV29-1
CDR3 DNA: TGCAGCGGTGGCTATGAGGGCACTGAAGCTTTCTTT
CDR3 protein: CSGGYEGTEAFF

J gene: TRBJ1-6
clone size: few
CDR3 length: 16
D gene: NA
V gene: TRBV6-1
CDR3 DNA: TGTGCCAGCAGTGAAGCGCGCGTCAGGGTCAATTCACCCCTCCACTTT
CDR3 protein: CASSEARVRVNSPLHF

J gene: TRBJ2-7
clone size: NA
CDR3 length: 13
D gene: NA
V gene: TRBV11-3
CDR3 DNA: TGTGACAGCAGCTCGGGTGGGAGGTTCGAGCAGTACTTC
CDR3 protein: CDSSSGGRFEQYF

J gene: TRBJ2-2
clone size: NA
CDR3 length: 15
D gene: TRBD2
V gene: TRBV20-1
CDR3 DNA: TGCAGTGCTAGAGGGTTAGCGGGAGTCACCGGGGAGCTGTTTTTT
CDR3 protein: CSARGLAGVTGELFF

J gene: TRBJ2-3
clone size: NA
CDR3 length: 15
D gene: TRBD2
V gene: TRBV5-4
CDR3 DNA: TGTGCTAACAGCCCGGGACTAGCGGGAGCAGATACGCAGTATTTT
CDR3 protein: CANSPGLAGADTQYF

J gene: TRBJ1-2
clone size: NA
CDR3 length: 12
D gene: TRBD1
V gene: TRBV6-1
CDR3 DNA: TGTGCCAGAAGTGACCTCAACAGGGGGGTCACCTTC
CDR3 protein: CARSDLNRGVTF

J gene: TRBJ2-7
clone size: once
CDR3 length: 13
D gene: NA
V gene: TRBV4-2
CDR3 DNA: TGTCGCAGCAGCCAAGATCAGGGCAACGAGCAGTACTTC
CDR3 protein: CRSSQDQGNEQYF

J gene: TRBJ2-1
clone size: many
CDR3 length: 11
D gene: NA
V gene: TRBV20-1
CDR3 DNA: TGCAGTGCTAGAGGTTCGTTCGAGCAGTTCTTC
CDR3 protein: CSARGSFEQFF

J gene: TRBJ2-5
clone size: few
CDR3 length: 13
D gene: NA
V gene: TRBV29-1
CDR3 DNA: TGCAGCGTTGGGTTCAGAGGACGAGAGACCCAGTACTTC
CDR3 protein: CSVGFRGRETQYF

J gene: TRBJ2-3
clone size: NA
CDR3 length: 15
D gene: NA
V gene: TRBV6-2/TRBV6-3
CDR3 DNA: TGTGCCAGCAGTTACTCAAGAGGGTCCACAGATACGCAGTATTTT
CDR3 protein: CASSYSRGSTDTQYF

J gene: TRBJ2-3
clone size: NA
CDR3 length: 14
D gene: TRBD2
V gene: TRBV29-1
CDR3 DNA: TGCAGCGTTGGGGAGGGCAAGGCCGCAGATACGCAGTATTTT
CDR3 protein: CSVGEGKAADTQYF

J gene: TRBJ1-2
clone size: NA
CDR3 length: 14
D gene: NA
V gene: TRBV4-1
CDR3 DNA: TGCGCCAGCAGCCAAGATTGGAGGAACTATGGCTACACCTTC
CDR3 protein: CASSQDWRNYGYTF

J gene: TRBJ2-7
clone size: few
CDR3 length: 14
D gene: NA
V gene: TRBV10-2
CDR3 DNA: TGCGCCAGCAGGGATAGGCTCGACTCCTACGAGCAGTACTTC
CDR3 protein: CASRDRLDSYEQYF

J gene: TRBJ2-3
clone size: NA
CDR3 length: 12
D gene: TRBD2
V gene: TRBV20-1
CDR3 DNA: TGCAATATAGCGGGAGGCTCAGATGCGCAATATTTT
CDR3 protein: CNIAGGSDAQYF

J gene: TRBJ2-1
clone size: NA
CDR3 length: 18
D gene: TRBD2
V gene: TRBV12-3/TRBV12-4
CDR3 DNA: TGTGCCAGCAGAAGCGGACTAGCGGGAGGGGCGGCCTACAATGAGCAGTTCTTC
CDR3 protein: CASRSGLAGGAAYNEQFF

J gene: TRBJ2-3
clone size: NA
CDR3 length: 14
D gene: NA
V gene: TRBV29-1
CDR3 DNA: TGCAGCGGTCGGGCAGACCCAAGCGCAGATACGCAGTATTTT
CDR3 protein: CSGRADPSADTQYF

J gene: TRBJ1-4
clone size: few
CDR3 length: 14
D gene: TRBD1
V gene: TRBV29-1
CDR3 DNA: TGCAGCGTAACTACAGGGGCCGCAAGGGAAAAACTGTTTTTT
CDR3 protein: CSVTTGAAREKLFF

J gene: TRBJ2-1
clone size: once
CDR3 length: 13
D gene: NA
V gene: TRBV11-2
CDR3 DNA: TGTGCCAGCAGCTTATGGTTTCGCGAAGAGCAGTTCTTC
CDR3 protein: CASSLWFREEQFF

J gene: TRBJ2-3
clone size: NA
CDR3 length: 14
D gene: NA
V gene: TRBV6-4
CDR3 DNA: TGTGCCAGCAGTGTGAGGACTAGCACAGATACGCAGTATTTT
CDR3 protein: CASSVRTSTDTQYF

J gene: TRBJ2-1
clone size: NA
CDR3 length: 16
D gene: TRBD2
V gene: TRBV6-1
CDR3 DNA: TGTGCCAGCATCCAAGGGACTAGCGGGCCTTACAATGAGCAGTTCTTC
CDR3 protein: CASIQGTSGPYNEQFF